The 28 T cell receptor beta chains in this list originate from one sample, sequenced in a study of blood T cell repertoires in COVID-19. The protocol was immunoSEQ multiplex PCR, while the TCRdb copy is restricted to in-frame clones and leaves out a portion. The sample holds 14,000 or so clones, roughly nine tenths seen once. Sequenced sample: peripheral blood. The receptor source for this set is a human donor in a cohort sampled during active COVID-19.

This chain joins TRBV3-1 (or the pseudogene TRBV3-2) and TRBJ2-7; 10 bases agree with TRBD2. The CDR3 contains 18 residues. Trimming removed 4 bases from V and 7 bases from J; junction bases left unmatched: 19. CDR1 is LGHDT, CDR2 YNNKEL, per germline (reference sequence). DNA for the CDR3: TGTGCCAGCAGCCCCGGAAGGGGTAAGAAGCGGGAGGGCTATGAGCAGTACTTC. It encodes CASSPGRGKKREGYEQYF.

This rearrangement joins TRBV6-1 to TRBJ1-2; D call uncertain. The CDR3 runs to 15 residues. The V and J ends lost 1 base and 0 bases respectively, with 9 bases between them. Germline-derived CDR1 and CDR2 are MNHNS and SASEGT. The CDR3 loop reads CASSEVSVANYGYTF. CDR3 in DNA: TGTGCCAGCAGTGAAGTGTCGGTAGCTAACTATGGCTACACCTTC.

The V and J genes are TRBV28 and TRBJ1-5; 11 bases are shared with TRBD1. V trimming: 6 bases; J trimming: 6 bases; junction bases outside the gene matches: 7. Looked up from germline, CDR1 is MDHEN and CDR2 is SYDVKM. The CDR3 has 15 amino acids. The CDR3: CASSQGQGVGQPQHF. The CDR3 nucleotides are TGTGCCAGCAGCCAGGGACAGGGGGTAGGTCAGCCCCAGCATTTT.

This clone was seen a few times. The chain links TRBV7-2 to TRBJ2-7, with 12 nucleotides matching TRBD2. The CDR3 has 15 amino acids. V gave up 5 bases and J gave up 6 bases; unmatched junction bases: 8. Germline CDR1 SGHTA, CDR2 FQGNSA. This CDR3 is CASSRTSGAIGEQYF. The CDR3 nucleotides read TGTGCCAGCAGCCGGACTAGCGGGGCTATCGGCGAGCAGTACTTC.

This clone occurred once. The sample has other DNA sequences that encode this CDR3 too. The chain links TRBV2 to TRBJ1-2; TRBD1 matches at 7 bases. From germline, CDR1 is SNHLY and CDR2 FYNNEI. The CDR3 contains 13 residues. With 6 bases clipped from V and 3 bases from J, the junction kept 4 bases outside the gene matches. The CDR3 DNA is TGTGCCAGCAGCGCGGGGACAGACTATGGCTACACCTTC. Protein sequence: CASSAGTDYGYTF.

The chain uses TRBV18 and TRBJ2-5; 9 bases are shared with TRBD2. Germline V lookup: CDR1 KGHSH, CDR2 LQKENI. V shed 2 bases, J shed 7 bases, and the junction held 20 bases outside the gene matches. The CDR3 has 19 amino acids. CDR3 nucleotide sequence: TGTGCCAGCTCACCATCAGTCATTGGCGGGGGGGCCCACAGCGGGACCCAGTACTTC. Encoded protein: CASSPSVIGGGAHSGTQYF.

The rearrangement links TRBV5-1 to TRBJ1-1; D is ambiguous. The CDR3 covers 13 residues. Germline V gene data show CDR1 as SGHRS and CDR2 as YFSETQ. V shed 2 bases and J shed 1 base, with 6 bases lying between them. In DNA form, the CDR3 reads TGCGCCAGCAGCTTTAGCGGGAACACTGAAGCTTTCTTT. Its protein is CASSFSGNTEAFF.

V and J are TRBV4-3 and TRBJ2-1; D may be TRBD1 (5 bases). The CDR3 covers 15 residues. Between the trimmed V and J ends, which lost 1 base and 1 base, there was a span of 8 bases. The germline gives CDR1 LGHNA, CDR2 YSLEER. In DNA form, the CDR3 reads TGCGCCAGCAGCCAAGGGACATCTTCCTACAATGAGCAGTTCTTC. As protein: CASSQGTSSYNEQFF.

The V and J genes are TRBV6-2 or TRBV6-3 and TRBJ2-2, with D perhaps matching TRBD2 (5 bases). Per germline, CDR1 MNHEY and CDR2 SVGEGT. The CDR3 is 16 residues long. Trimming took off 5 bases at V and 5 bases at J, with 18 bases between the two ends. CDR3 amino acids: CASSHRTPPATGELFF. The CDR3, as DNA: TGTGCCAGCAGTCACCGGACTCCCCCGGCGACCGGGGAGCTGTTTTTT.

The chain couples TRBV6-5 to TRBJ1-5; 10 bases fit TRBD1. CDR3 size: 16 residues. The germline V gene encodes CDR1 MNHEY and CDR2 SVGAGI. V was pared by 2 bases and J by 3 bases, with 4 bases of the junction left unmatched. CDR3 loop: CASSYAGTGDNQPQHF. CDR3 nucleotide sequence: TGTGCCAGCAGTTACGCCGGGACAGGGGACAATCAGCCCCAGCATTTT.

The CDR3 nucleotides are TGTGCCAGCGACGGAATGGACAGGTTTACACATAATGAGCAGTTCTTC. Amino acid sequence: CASDGMDRFTHNEQFF. V gene TRBV7-8 combines with J gene TRBJ2-1, with 7 nucleotides matching TRBD1. The CDR3 is 16 amino acids. Per the germline V gene, CDR1 is SGHVS and CDR2 is FQNEAQ. V gave up 8 bases and J gave up 7 bases; unmatched junction bases: 17.

Comment on this clone: Distinct nucleotide sequences in the sample also encode this CDR3. The V call is TRBV7-9, the J call TRBJ2-1; 16 nucleotides align to TRBD2. This CDR3 contains 17 residues. Germline CDR1 reads SEHNR; CDR2 reads FQNEAQ (reference sequence). After removal of 1 base from V and 10 bases from J, the junction contained 7 bases not matched to a gene. The CDR3 region has the DNA TGTGCCAGCAGCTTAGTAGGGACTAGCGGGAGGGCCCGCGAGCAGTTCTTC. Its protein product is CASSLVGTSGRAREQFF.

V and J are TRBV7-2 and TRBJ2-7; TRBD2 is a possible D gene (5 bases). This CDR3 is built from 13 residues. Germline V CDR1 and CDR2: SGHTA, FQGNSA. Trimming stripped 4 bases from V and 7 bases from J, with 14 bases between. This CDR3 is CASSSRTVWEQYF. As DNA, the CDR3 is TGTGCCAGCAGCTCTCGGACTGTGTGGGAGCAGTACTTC.

The rearrangement joins TRBV5-1 to TRBJ1-1, with D tentatively TRBD1 (6 bases). This CDR3 contains 13 residues. The V gene's germline CDR1 is SGHRS and CDR2 YFSETQ. Trimming took 5 bases from V and 1 from J, leaving 9 bases between them. CDR3 DNA: TGCGCCAGCAGTCGACAGGAGAACACTGAAGCTTTCTTT. Protein: CASSRQENTEAFF.

The chain links TRBV19 to TRBJ2-3; 9 bases map to TRBD1. The CDR3 totals 15 residues. Per germline, CDR1 LNHDA and CDR2 SQIVND (reference sequence). V lost 6 bases, J lost 4 bases, and 8 bases stayed unmatched. The CDR3 DNA follows: TGTGCCAGTAGCAAGACAGGGGGTGGGCCAGATACGCAGTATTTT. Amino acids: CASSKTGGGPDTQYF.

V is TRBV11-2 and J is TRBJ2-3, with unresolved D. Germline-derived CDR1 and CDR2 are SGHAT and FQNNGV. CDR3 length: 11 amino acids. V lost 7 bases and J lost 5, with 7 bases in between. The chain's CDR3 is CASTLLDTQYF. The DNA of the CDR3 is TGTGCCAGCACTCTATTAGATACGCAGTATTTT.

The gene calls are TRBV2 and TRBJ1-1; unclear D gene. The CDR3 covers 12 residues. The V end was cut by 7 bases, the J end by 1 base, with 7 bases between. Germline CDR1 reads SNHLY; CDR2 reads FYNNEI. In DNA, the CDR3 is TGTGCCAGCAATTTCCGGAACACTGAAGCTTTCTTT. Encoded protein: CASNFRNTEAFF.

The CDR3 DNA sequence: TGTGCCAGCAGTTTAGCGGCAACCCTCTCTGGGGCCAACGTCCTGACTTTC. Translating gives CASSLAATLSGANVLTF. The genes are TRBV27 and TRBJ2-6; D call uncertain. The CDR3 is 17 residues long. The V and J ends lost 2 bases and 0 bases respectively, with 11 bases between them. CDR1 and CDR2 from the germline V gene are MNHEY and SMNVEV (reference sequence).

The CDR3 DNA reads as TGTGCCAGCAGCCTCCAAGGACAGGGGGCGAAGAGGCGCTACACCTTC. Translated, it gives CASSLQGQGAKRRYTF. V and J are TRBV4-2 and TRBJ1-2; TRBD1 aligns across 11 bases. Trimming removed 4 bases from V and 9 bases from J; junction bases left unmatched: 13. This CDR3 has 16 residues. From germline, CDR1 is LGHNA and CDR2 YNFKEQ.

This clone was seen a few times. The V gene is TRBV24-1, the J gene TRBJ1-1; D perhaps matches TRBD1 (5 bases). From germline, CDR1 is KGHDR and CDR2 SFDVKD. There are 14 residues in the CDR3. Deletions cut 9 bases from V and 1 base from J, with 14 bases between. The chain's CDR3 is CATLGGNGNTEAFF. Here the CDR3 DNA reads TGTGCCACCCTTGGGGGGAATGGGAACACTGAAGCTTTCTTT.

This chain uses TRBV6-4 with TRBJ2-1; 12 bases agree with TRBD1. Germline CDR1 reads MRHNA; CDR2 reads SNTAGT. This CDR3 spans 16 amino acids. V shed 2 bases and J 8 bases; nucleotides not matched to a gene: 7. CDR3 DNA: TGTGCCAGCAGTGACCAGGGACAGGGGGCATCCCATGAGCAGTTCTTC. It specifies CASSDQGQGASHEQFF.

This clone turned up a few times. The chain links TRBV12-3 or TRBV12-4 to TRBJ1-2, with D unclear. Deletions cut 3 bases from V and 2 bases from J, with 4 bases between. The CDR3 covers 12 residues. CDR3 region: CASSFFNYGYTF. DNA of the CDR3: TGTGCCAGCAGTTTCTTCAACTATGGCTACACCTTC.

The count of this clone is one. The chain couples TRBV7-7 to TRBJ1-1; 9 bases align to TRBD1. V shed 5 bases and J 5 bases; nucleotides not matched to a gene: 6. CDR1 is SSHAT, CDR2 FNYEAQ, per germline (reference sequence). The CDR3 totals 14 residues. The CDR3 DNA sequence: TGTGCCAGCAGCCCGCCGGGACAGGGAACTGAAGCTTTCTTT. It codes for CASSPPGQGTEAFF. Filled out from reference TRBV7-7 and TRBJ1-1, the complete variable domain reads GAGVSQSPRYKVTKRGQDVTLRCDPISSHATLYWYQQALGQGPEFLTYFNYEAQPDKSGLPSDRFSAERPEGSISTLTIQRTEQRDSAMYRCASSPPGQGTEAFFGQGTRLTVV.

The rearrangement links TRBV27 to TRBJ2-7; 7 nucleotides agree with TRBD1. CDR3 length: 15 residues. V trimming: 5 bases; J trimming: 5 bases; junction bases outside the gene matches: 12. Germline V gene sequence: CDR1 MNHEY, CDR2 SMNVEV (reference sequence). The CDR3 here is CASSPNRGRNHEQYF. The CDR3 DNA follows: TGTGCCAGCAGTCCGAACAGGGGAAGGAACCACGAGCAGTACTTC.

The chain joins TRBV5-1 to TRBJ1-4; D is possibly TRBD1 (5 bases). V was trimmed by 0 bases and J by 4 bases, leaving 7 bases between them. Germline CDR1 is SGHRS and CDR2 is YFSETQ. CDR3 length: 14 amino acids. The CDR3, as DNA: TGCGCCAGCAGCTTGGGACAGTATAATGAAAAACTGTTTTTT. It translates to CASSLGQYNEKLFF.

The gene calls are TRBV2 and TRBJ1-3; 12 bases are shared with TRBD1. CDR1 is SNHLY, CDR2 FYNNEI, per germline. Unmatched junction bases numbered 4, after V lost 6 bases and J lost 4 bases. This CDR3 has 15 residues. CDR3 sequence (DNA): TGTGCCAGCAGGGGACAGGGGGCGCCCGGAAACACCATATATTTT. It codes for CASRGQGAPGNTIYF.

V usage is TRBV7-9 and J usage is TRBJ2-7, with D maybe TRBD2 (6 bases). V was clipped by 4 bases and J by 6 bases, with 13 bases between them. Germline CDR1 is SEHNR and CDR2 is FQNEAQ (reference sequence). The CDR3 runs to 13 residues. The CDR3 region has the DNA TGTGCCAGCAGCTCGTCGACTAGTCGCGAGCAGTACTTC. Its translation: CASSSSTSREQYF. Together with reference TRBV7-9 and TRBJ2-7, the CDR3 gives the full variable domain: DTGVSQNPRHKITKRGQNVTFRCDPISEHNRLYWYRQTLGQGPEFLTYFQNEAQLEKSRLLSDRFSAERPKGSFSTLEIQRTEQGDSAMYLCASSSSTSREQYFGPGTRLTVT.

The gene calls are TRBV10-2 and TRBJ1-2; a possible D gene is TRBD1 (5 bases). V lost 4 bases and J lost 6, with 15 bases in between. The CDR3 runs to 14 residues. The germline gives CDR1 WSHSY, CDR2 SAAADI. In DNA form, the CDR3 reads TGCGCCAGCAGTGTCCCGTCGGCGGGGGATGGCTACACCTTC. Translating gives CASSVPSAGDGYTF.